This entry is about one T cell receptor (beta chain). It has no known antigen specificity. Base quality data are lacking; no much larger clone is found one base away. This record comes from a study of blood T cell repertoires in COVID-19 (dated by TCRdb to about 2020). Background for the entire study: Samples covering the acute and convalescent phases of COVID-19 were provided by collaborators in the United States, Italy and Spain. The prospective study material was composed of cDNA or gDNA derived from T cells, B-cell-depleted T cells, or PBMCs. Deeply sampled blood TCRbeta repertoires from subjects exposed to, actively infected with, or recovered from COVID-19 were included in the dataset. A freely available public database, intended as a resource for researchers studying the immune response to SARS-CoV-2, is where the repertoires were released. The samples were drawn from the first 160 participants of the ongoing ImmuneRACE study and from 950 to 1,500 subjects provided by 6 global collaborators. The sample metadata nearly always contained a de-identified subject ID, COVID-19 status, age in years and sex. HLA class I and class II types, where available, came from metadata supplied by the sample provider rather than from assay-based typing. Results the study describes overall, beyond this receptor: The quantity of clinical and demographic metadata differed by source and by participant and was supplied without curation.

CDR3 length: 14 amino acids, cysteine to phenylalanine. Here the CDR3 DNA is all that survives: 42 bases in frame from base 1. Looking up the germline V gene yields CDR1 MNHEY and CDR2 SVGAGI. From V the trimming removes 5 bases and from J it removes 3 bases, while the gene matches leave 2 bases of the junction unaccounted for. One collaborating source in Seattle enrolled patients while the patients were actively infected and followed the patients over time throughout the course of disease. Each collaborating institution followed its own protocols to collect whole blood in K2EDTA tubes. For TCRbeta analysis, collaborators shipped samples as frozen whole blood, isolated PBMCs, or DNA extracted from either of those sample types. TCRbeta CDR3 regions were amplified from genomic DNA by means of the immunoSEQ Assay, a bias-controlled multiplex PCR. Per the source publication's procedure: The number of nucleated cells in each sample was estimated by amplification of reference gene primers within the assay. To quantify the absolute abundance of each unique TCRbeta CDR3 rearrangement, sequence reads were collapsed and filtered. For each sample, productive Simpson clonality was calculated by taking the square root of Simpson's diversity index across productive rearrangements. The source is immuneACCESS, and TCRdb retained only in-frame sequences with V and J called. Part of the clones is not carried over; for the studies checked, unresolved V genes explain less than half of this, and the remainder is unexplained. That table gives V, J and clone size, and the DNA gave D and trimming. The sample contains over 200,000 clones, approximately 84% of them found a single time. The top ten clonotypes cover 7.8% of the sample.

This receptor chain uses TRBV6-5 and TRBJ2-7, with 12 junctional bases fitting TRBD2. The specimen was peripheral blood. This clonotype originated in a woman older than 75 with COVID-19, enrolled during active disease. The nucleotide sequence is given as TGTGCCAGCAGTCGGACTAGCGGGAACTACGAGCAGTACTTC. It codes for CASSRTSGNYEQYF.